One TCR beta chain is described in this entry. Its target antigen remains unknown. No base quality information exists; no much larger clone differs at one position. This entry is derived from a study of T cell responses to AZD1222 COVID-19 vaccine (dated by TCRdb to about 2021). For the study in its entirety: A total of just over 230 trial participants underwent TCR sequencing, of whom 200 to 220 had received two doses of AZD1222 and 26 had received two doses of the MenACWY control vaccine. Trial participants were enrolled by age into 18-55, 56-69 and 70-plus year subgroups, with about 150, 28 and 57 TCR-sequenced participants respectively. The paper's findings and limits, for the study overall: Because no samples from the day 14 peak response were available, repertoires could be characterized only after the peak T cell response. Nearly half of unique spike-specific TCRs reportedly recognized epitopes outside regions mutated in the B.1.351 and B.1.1.7 variants. Participants were mostly white British, with more females than males. The authors suggested clonal diversity may have been underestimated. In the small 56-69-year group, the increase in depth fell short of significance, most likely because of low power. Vaccine-associated CD4 TCRs spanned the whole spike protein, with dominant responses in regions 160-218 and 743-854. After two AZD1222 doses, both the breadth and the depth of spike-specific TCRs were significantly higher than at day 0 and than in MenACWY recipients. Conclusions about previously exposed vaccinees were limited because only six AZD1222 recipients were SARS-CoV-2 seropositive at baseline.

Sample time point, as interpreted from the label and publication: about 28 days (+/-7) after the second vaccine dose. Because spike-specific TCR depth and breadth did not differ between the two schedules, AZD1222 recipients who got a second dose at roughly 4 weeks were pooled with those who got a second dose at roughly 12 weeks. Vaccinee samples were obtained from the UK trials COV001 and COV002, which included a single-blind randomized controlled phase 2/3 trial of AZD1222 (ChAdOx1 nCoV-19) in healthy adults. For TCRbeta chain sequencing, PBMC samples from trial participants were taken at day 0 and at day 28 after the second dose. The CDR3 regions of human TCRbeta chains were subjected to immunosequencing. From the authors' description of their analysis: TCRs in the repertoires were compared against a reference library of SARS-CoV-2-specific TCRs that had been generated with the MIRA antigen-specificity platform. Breadth was defined as the fraction of unique TCRs that were SARS-CoV-2-associated, and depth was defined as the fraction of total T cells that were SARS-CoV-2-associated. Using the MIRA data, each spike-specific TCR was assigned both to the spike region to which the TCR was reactive and to a CD4 or CD8 class. Log10-transformed breadth and depth values were compared by one-way ANOVA with Sidak's multiple comparisons tests. In TCRdb, the immuneACCESS table is reduced to in-frame sequences with V and J assigned. These tables do not hold every clone; where another copy was compared, an unresolved V gene accounts for under half, and the others remain unexplained. V and J calls plus clone size are reproduced from that table; the DNA served to infer D and trimming. For this sample there are 180,000 or so clones; approximately 91% appear just once. Approximately 1.8% of the sample is taken by the ten largest.

Based on the germline V gene (reference sequence), the CDR1 and CDR2 sequences are LNHDA and SQIVND. V loses 6 bases of germline sequence and J loses 8 bases, and the interval between the two ends is 11 bases. Its CDR3 holds 13 amino acids, cysteine through phenylalanine. The kept DNA is CDR3 alone, 39 bases in frame from the first base. The chain joins TRBV19 to TRBJ1-6, and possibly TRBD1, on 6 matching bases. The source was peripheral blood, collected 28 days after the second AZD1222 dose. The receptor was isolated from an adult who received the AZD1222 COVID-19 vaccine. For the CDR3, the sequence is CASRSTGYSPLHF. In nucleotide form, the sequence is TGTGCCAGTAGATCTACAGGGTATTCACCCCTCCACTTT.